A single T cell receptor beta chain is shown here with its context. Its antigen is unknown. The data stem from a study of T cell responses to AZD1222 COVID-19 vaccine. Study overall: The analysis combined second doses at about 4 or about 12 weeks.

The CDR3 has 16 amino acids. Between the trimmed V and J ends, which lost 0 bases and 8 bases, there was a span of 16 bases. CDR1 is SEHNR, CDR2 FQNEAQ, per germline (reference sequence). Study findings and constraints: Spike-wide vaccine-associated CD4 TCRs dominated at 160-218 and 743-854.

This table comes from immunoSEQ multiplex PCR, and its TCRdb copy is limited to in-frame clones, with some not included. Of 150,000 to 200,000 clones in the sample, just under 95% were seen once. The sequencing here drew on peripheral blood, taken on day 0 of AZD1222 vaccination. The chain employs TRBV7-9 and TRBJ1-4; possibly TRBD1 for D (5 bases). The TCR originated in an adult in good health. The CDR3 bases are TGTGCCAGCAGCTTAGCCCCCCTGGACGGGGACGAAAAACTGTTTTTT. This translates into CASSLAPLDGDEKLFF.